This entry lists 8 T cell receptor beta chains sequenced from one sample in a study of cytomegalovirus exposure and HLA in healthy donors. In the PCR, 60 Vbeta and 13 Jbeta primers were used. Profiling relied on immunoSEQ multiplex PCR, and the TCRdb table lists in-frame clones only, not all of them. The sample lists about 98,000 clones, roughly 70% occurring once. Specimen: PBMCs. The receptors shown here come from a man between 45 and 60 years old in good health and CMV-seronegative.

This chain connects TRBV28 to TRBJ2-1; the match to TRBD2 covers 8 bases. The germline V gene encodes CDR1 MDHEN and CDR2 SYDVKM. The CDR3 has 15 residues. After removal of 4 bases from V and 7 bases from J, the junction contained 9 bases not matched to a gene. DNA of the CDR3: TGTGCCAGCAGTTCCGCGGGGGGAAGAAGAAATGAGCAGTTCTTC. This encodes CASSSAGGRRNEQFF. Full variable domain (outside the CDR3, taken from reference TRBV28 and TRBJ2-1): DVKVTQSSRYLVKRTGEKVFLECVQDMDHENMFWYRQDPGLGLRLIYFSYDVKMKEKGDIPEGYSVSREKKERFSLILESASTNQTSMYLCASSSAGGRRNEQFFGPGTRLTVL.

V is TRBV10-1 and J is TRBJ2-7, with D tentatively TRBD1 (6 bases). CDR1 is WNHNN, CDR2 SYGVQD, per germline (reference sequence). This CDR3 spans 13 amino acids. The V end lost 6 bases, the J end lost 5 bases, and 14 bases lay between the germline ends. CDR3 protein: CASSDRSGNEQYF. The CDR3 coding sequence is TGCGCCAGCAGCGACAGGTCGGGCAACGAGCAGTACTTC.

The rearrangement links TRBV19 to TRBJ2-2; tentatively, D is TRBD1 (6 bases). V shed 1 base and J shed 0 bases, with 6 bases lying between them. The CDR3 runs 15 residues. Germline lookup yields CDR1 LNHDA and CDR2 SQIVND (reference sequence). For the CDR3, the DNA is TGTGCCAGTAGTATAGGGACAGCGAACACCGGGGAGCTGTTTTTT. Its protein is CASSIGTANTGELFF.

This clone has more than one count but fewer than ten. The rearrangement joins TRBV6-1 to TRBJ1-1; D is possibly TRBD1 (6 bases). Trimming took off 2 bases at V and 3 bases at J, with 13 bases between the two ends. CDR1 and CDR2 (germline): MNHNS, SASEGT. The CDR3 has 15 residues. The CDR3 sequence: CASSELQGRHTEAFF. The CDR3 region has the DNA TGTGCCAGCAGTGAATTACAGGGCAGACACACTGAAGCTTTCTTT.

V is TRBV18 and J is TRBJ2-5; D is possibly TRBD2 (5 bases). The J call may be incorrect, as the DNA end agrees better with TRBJ2-7. Germline V CDR1 and CDR2: KGHSH, LQKENI. The CDR3 is 13 amino acids. CDR3 sequence: CASSLTAGYEQYF. In nucleotides, the CDR3 is TGTGCCAGCTCACTAACGGCGGGTTACGAGCAGTACTTC.

The chain recombines TRBV19 with TRBJ2-6; 11 nucleotides match TRBD2. V shed 4 bases, J shed 0 bases, and the junction held 2 bases outside the gene matches. CDR3 length: 17 amino acids. Germline V gene data show CDR1 as LNHDA and CDR2 as SQIVND (reference sequence). The CDR3 coding sequence is TGTGCCAGTAGTACTAGCGGGGGGATCTCTGGGGCCAACGTCCTGACTTTC. Translation gives CASSTSGGISGANVLTF.

This clone was observed a handful of times. J is TRBJ2-1 and V is TRBV10-3; 8 bases match TRBD1. J lost 4 bases, V lost 0 bases, and 8 bases had no gene match. This CDR3 spans 17 amino acids. Germline CDR1 is ENHRY and CDR2 is SYGVKD. The CDR3, as DNA: TGTGCCATCAGTGAGTCCACAGGGGGAGGCCTGTACAATGAGCAGTTCTTC. It translates to CAISESTGGGLYNEQFF.

This clone came up a few times. The genes are TRBV5-1 and TRBJ2-1; 12 bases align to TRBD1. Germline-derived CDR1 and CDR2 are SGHRS and YFSETQ. The CDR3 is 16 amino acids. V was clipped by 4 bases and J by 5 bases; unmatched bases: 7. The CDR3 loop reads CASSAGTGGLDNEQFF. The CDR3 DNA sequence: TGCGCCAGCAGCGCCGGGACAGGGGGCCTAGACAATGAGCAGTTCTTC.